This T cell receptor beta chain came from a study of T-cell memory formation after mild COVID-19. General study results and limits: Memory from before infection featured some responding clones, which suggests cross-reactive memory joined.

With regard to this clonotype: Its target is not known.

Per the germline V gene, CDR1 is DFQATT and CDR2 is SNEGSKA (reference sequence). The length of the CDR3 is 14 residues. Trimming shortened V by 0 bases and J by 5 bases, and 12 bases separated the two germline ends. TCRdb re-analysed the 5' RACE reads in MiXCR, keeping a single row per CDR3 protein. Among about 440,000 distinct CDR3 sequences listed, roughly 20% were seen once. The chain uses TRBV20-1 and TRBJ2-3; D is possibly TRBD2 (5 bases). The clonotype was recovered from an adult woman who had mild COVID-19 (a few samples of this study predate the infection). Cell type and time point are not known. The sample taken for sequencing was PBMCs or a T cell subset sorted from them (not recorded which). CDR3 DNA sequence: TGCAGTGCTAGAGATTTTTCTCGGGAAGATACGCAGTATTTT. Translating gives CSARDFSREDTQYF.